Following are 5 T cell receptor beta chains from one sample sequenced in a study of blood T cell repertoires in COVID-19. Generated by immunoSEQ multiplex PCR, the TCRdb table keeps only in-frame clones and is missing some. The sample carries 320,000 or so clones, around nine tenths recorded once. The sample was PBMCs or T cells enriched from blood (not recorded which). All receptors derive from a man in his 60s who had recovered from COVID-19.

V usage is TRBV9 and J usage is TRBJ2-5; the D is unclear. This CDR3 is 12 amino acids long. CDR1 is SGDLS, CDR2 YYNGEE, per germline. V gave up 4 bases and J gave up 5 bases, with 9 bases separating them. CDR3 protein: CASSPPQETQYF. CDR3 nucleotides: TGTGCCAGCAGCCCCCCCCAGGAGACCCAGTACTTC.

The chain employs TRBV7-9 and TRBJ1-5, with 7 bases that match TRBD1. Germline assignment: CDR1 SEHNR and CDR2 FQNEAQ (reference sequence). The junction had 10 bases not matched to a gene; V was cut back by 5 bases and J by 3 bases. CDR3 length equals 16 residues. CDR3 in amino acids: CASSPWDSGDNQPQHF. CDR3 coding DNA: TGTGCCAGCAGCCCATGGGACAGCGGAGACAATCAGCCCCAGCATTTT.

The chain joins TRBV5-1 to TRBJ2-7, with 7 nucleotides matching TRBD1. The CDR3 contains 14 residues. In germline, CDR1 is SGHRS, CDR2 YFSETQ. The junction had 8 bases not matched to a gene; V was cut back by 6 bases and J by 2 bases. CDR3 region: CASNEGATPYEQYF. The CDR3 DNA sequence: TGCGCCAGCAACGAGGGGGCGACACCCTACGAGCAGTACTTC. Variable domain in full (rest from reference TRBV5-1 and TRBJ2-7): KAGVTQTPRYLIKTRGQQVTLSCSPISGHRSVSWYQQTPGQGLQFLFEYFSETQRNKGNFPGRFSGRQFSNSRSEMNVSTLELGDSALYLCASNEGATPYEQYFGPGTRLTVT.

The genes are TRBV5-1 and TRBJ2-5; 15 bases match TRBD2. CDR1 is SGHRS and CDR2 is YFSETQ in the germline V gene. This CDR3 spans 19 amino acids. The V segment lost 4 bases and the J segment 2 bases; nucleotides outside the gene matches: 12. DNA of the CDR3: TGCGCCAGCAGCGAGGGACTAGCGGGAGGCCCAAGCACTCAAGAGACCCAGTACTTC. Translated: CASSEGLAGGPSTQETQYF.

V is TRBV11-2 and J is TRBJ2-2; no firm D call. Germline V gene sequence: CDR1 SGHAT, CDR2 FQNNGV. The CDR3 consists of 13 residues. Trimming stripped 3 bases from V and 2 bases from J, with 4 bases between. For the CDR3, the DNA is TGTGCCAGCAGCTTCATCAACACCGGGGAGCTGTTTTTT. It encodes CASSFINTGELFF.